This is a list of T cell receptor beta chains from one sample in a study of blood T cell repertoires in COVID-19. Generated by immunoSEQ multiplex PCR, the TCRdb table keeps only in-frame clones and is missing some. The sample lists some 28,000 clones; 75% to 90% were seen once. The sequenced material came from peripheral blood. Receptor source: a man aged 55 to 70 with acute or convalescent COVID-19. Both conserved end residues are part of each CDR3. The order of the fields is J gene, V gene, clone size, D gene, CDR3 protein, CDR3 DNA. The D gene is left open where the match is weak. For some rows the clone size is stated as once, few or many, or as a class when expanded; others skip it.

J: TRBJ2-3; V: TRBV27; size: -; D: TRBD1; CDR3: CASRGLITGELNSDTQYF; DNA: TGTGCCAGCAGGGGTCTAATTACAGGGGAGCTGAACTCAGATACGCAGTATTTT
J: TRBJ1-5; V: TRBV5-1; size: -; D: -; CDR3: CASSLGGGGFNQPQHF; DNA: TGCGCCAGCAGCTTGGGGGGCGGGGGTTTCAATCAGCCCCAGCATTTT
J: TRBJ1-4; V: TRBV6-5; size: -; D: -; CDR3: CASSYSTGDNEKLFF; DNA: TGTGCCAGCAGTTACTCGACGGGGGATAATGAAAAACTGTTTTTT
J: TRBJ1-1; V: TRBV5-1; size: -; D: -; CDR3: CASSSWVGGTEAFF; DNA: TGCGCCAGCAGCTCCTGGGTGGGAGGCACTGAAGCTTTCTTT
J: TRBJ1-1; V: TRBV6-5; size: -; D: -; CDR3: CASSYFGREKAEAFF; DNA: TGTGCCAGCAGTTACTTCGGGCGGGAAAAGGCTGAAGCTTTCTTT
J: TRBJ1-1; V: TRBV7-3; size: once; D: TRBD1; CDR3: CASGLTGGDTEAFF; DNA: TGTGCCAGCGGACTAACAGGGGGAGACACTGAAGCTTTCTTT
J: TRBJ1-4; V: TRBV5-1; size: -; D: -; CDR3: CASSFGQTNEKLFF; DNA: TGCGCCAGCAGCTTTGGACAGACTAATGAAAAACTGTTTTTT
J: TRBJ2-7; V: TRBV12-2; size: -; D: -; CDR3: CASRLAVEEGSSYEQYF; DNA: TGTGCAAGTCGCTTAGCCGTTGAGGAGGGGAGCTCCTACGAGCAGTACTTC
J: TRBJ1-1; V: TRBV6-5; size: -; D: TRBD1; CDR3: CASSYGTVRNTEAFF; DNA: TGTGCCAGCAGTTACGGGACAGTAAGAAACACTGAAGCTTTCTTT
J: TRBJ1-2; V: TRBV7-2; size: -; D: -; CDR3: CASSLGQPGNYGYTF; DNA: TGTGCCAGCAGCTTAGGACAGCCAGGGAACTATGGCTACACCTTC
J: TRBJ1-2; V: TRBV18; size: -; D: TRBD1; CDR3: CASSDRQGPTNYGYTF; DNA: TGTGCCAGCTCAGACCGACAGGGACCGACTAACTATGGCTACACCTTC
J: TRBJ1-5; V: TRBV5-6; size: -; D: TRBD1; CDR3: CASSGQGNQPQHF; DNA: TGTGCCAGCAGCGGACAGGGGAATCAGCCCCAGCATTTT
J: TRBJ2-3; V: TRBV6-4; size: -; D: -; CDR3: CASSNSAGSSTDTQYF; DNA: TGTGCCAGCAGTAACTCTGCGGGGAGTAGCACAGATACGCAGTATTTT
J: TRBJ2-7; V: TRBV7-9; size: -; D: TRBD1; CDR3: CASSDRGRRSYEQYF; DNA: TGTGCCAGCAGCGACAGGGGGCGCAGATCGTACGAGCAGTACTTC
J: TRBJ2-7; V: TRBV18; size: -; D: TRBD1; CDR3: CASSKGGQGAYEQYF; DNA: TGTGCCAGCTCCAAAGGGGGACAGGGGGCATACGAGCAGTACTTC
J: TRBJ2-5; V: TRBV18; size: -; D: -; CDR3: CASSPVQGRSQETQYF; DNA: TGTGCCAGCTCACCAGTGCAGGGTCGGAGTCAAGAGACCCAGTACTTC
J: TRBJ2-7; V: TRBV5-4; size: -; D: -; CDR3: CASSLQGPYEQYF; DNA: TGTGCCAGCAGCTTACAGGGACCCTACGAGCAGTACTTC
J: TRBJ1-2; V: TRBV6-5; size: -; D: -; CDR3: CASSTRGVYGYTF; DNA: TGTGCCAGCAGCACGCGGGGGGTCTATGGCTACACCTTC
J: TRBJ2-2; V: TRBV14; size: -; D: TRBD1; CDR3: CASSEPGQGPTGELFF; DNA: TGTGCCAGCAGTGAACCGGGACAGGGTCCTACCGGGGAGCTGTTTTTT
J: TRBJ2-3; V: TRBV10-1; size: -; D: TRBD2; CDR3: CASSEGTSGRDTQYF; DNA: TGCGCCAGCAGTGAGGGGACTAGCGGGAGAGATACGCAGTATTTT
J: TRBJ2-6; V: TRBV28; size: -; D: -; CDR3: CASSFISYSGANVLTF; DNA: TGTGCCAGCAGTTTTATCAGTTACTCTGGGGCCAACGTCCTGACTTTC
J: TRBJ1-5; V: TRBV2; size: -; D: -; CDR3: CASRGGRASNQPQHF; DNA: TGTGCCAGCAGGGGAGGGAGGGCTAGCAATCAGCCCCAGCATTTT
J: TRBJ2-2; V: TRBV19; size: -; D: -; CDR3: CASSIDPTPPGELFF; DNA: TGTGCCAGTAGTATAGACCCTACCCCCCCCGGGGAGCTGTTTTTT
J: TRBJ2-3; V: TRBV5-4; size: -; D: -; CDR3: CASSPRFAALVTDTQYF; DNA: TGTGCCAGCAGCCCGAGGTTTGCAGCCTTGGTCACAGATACGCAGTATTTT
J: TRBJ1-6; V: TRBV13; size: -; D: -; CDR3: CASSLDGSLNNSPLHF; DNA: TGTGCCAGCAGCTTAGACGGGTCACTGAATAATTCACCCCTCCACTTT
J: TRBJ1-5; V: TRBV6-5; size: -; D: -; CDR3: CASSRQVTGNQPQHF; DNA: TGTGCCAGCAGCCGACAGGTAACTGGCAATCAGCCCCAGCATTTT
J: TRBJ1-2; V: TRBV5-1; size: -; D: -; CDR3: CASSLAGAEYTF; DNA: TGCGCCAGCAGCTTGGCTGGGGCGGAATACACCTTC
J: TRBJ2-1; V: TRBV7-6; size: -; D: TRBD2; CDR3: CASSFGGSSYNEQFF; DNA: TGTGCCAGCAGCTTTGGCGGGAGTTCCTACAATGAGCAGTTCTTC
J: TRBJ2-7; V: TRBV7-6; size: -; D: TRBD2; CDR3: CASSFGGGNEQYF; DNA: TGTGCCAGCAGCTTCGGGGGGGGGAACGAGCAGTACTTC
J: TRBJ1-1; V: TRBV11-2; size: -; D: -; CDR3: CASSFTRGHENTEAFF; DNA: TGTGCCAGCAGTTTCACCCGAGGACACGAGAACACTGAAGCTTTCTTT
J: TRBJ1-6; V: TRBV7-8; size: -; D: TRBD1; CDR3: CASSLPQGALNSPLHF; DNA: TGTGCCAGCAGCTTACCCCAGGGGGCGTTAAATTCACCCCTCCACTTT
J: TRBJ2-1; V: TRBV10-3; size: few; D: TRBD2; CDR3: CAIREPGLVSSEQFF; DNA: TGTGCCATCAGGGAACCGGGACTAGTATCATCTGAGCAGTTCTTC
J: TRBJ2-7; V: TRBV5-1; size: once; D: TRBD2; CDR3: CASSLGGAGRPTSGSPYEQYF; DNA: TGCGCCAGCAGCTTGGGGGGCGCGGGACGCCCAACTAGCGGGAGTCCTTACGAGCAGTACTTC
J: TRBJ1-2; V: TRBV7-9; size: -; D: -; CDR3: CASSLRRGDGYTF; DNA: TGTGCCAGCAGCTTAAGGAGGGGTGATGGCTACACCTTC
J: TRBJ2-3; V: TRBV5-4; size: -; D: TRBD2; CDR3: CASSLPRGALTDTQYF; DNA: TGTGCCAGCAGCTTGCCGCGGGGGGCCCTCACAGATACGCAGTATTTT
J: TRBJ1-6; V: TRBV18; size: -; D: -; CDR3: CASSPAPRGYNSPLHF; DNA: TGTGCCAGCTCACCCGCTCCCAGGGGTTATAATTCACCCCTCCACTTT
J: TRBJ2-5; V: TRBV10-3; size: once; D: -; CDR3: CAISDLGDQETQYF; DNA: TGTGCCATCAGTGACCTCGGGGACCAAGAGACCCAGTACTTC
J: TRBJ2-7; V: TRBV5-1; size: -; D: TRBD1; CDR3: CASSSRQGNEQYF; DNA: TGCGCCAGCAGCTCCAGACAGGGGAACGAGCAGTACTTC
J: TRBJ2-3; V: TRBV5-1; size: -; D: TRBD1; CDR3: CASSLTTGSTDTQYF; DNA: TGCGCCAGCAGCCTCACGACAGGGAGCACAGATACGCAGTATTTT
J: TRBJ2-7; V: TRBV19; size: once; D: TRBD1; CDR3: CASSDRGLDYEQYF; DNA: TGTGCCAGTAGCGACAGGGGCCTAGACTACGAGCAGTACTTC
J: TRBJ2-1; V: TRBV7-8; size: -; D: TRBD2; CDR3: CASSFSREAGGYNEQFF; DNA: TGTGCCAGCAGCTTCTCAAGGGAGGCGGGGGGTTACAATGAGCAGTTCTTC
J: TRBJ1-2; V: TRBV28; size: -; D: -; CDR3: CASNPGDGYTF; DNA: TGTGCCAGCAACCCAGGGGATGGCTACACCTTC
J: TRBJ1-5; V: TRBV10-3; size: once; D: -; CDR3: CAISESMGDQPQHF; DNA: TGTGCCATCAGTGAGTCGATGGGAGATCAGCCCCAGCATTTT
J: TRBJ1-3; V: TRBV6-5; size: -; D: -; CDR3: CASSMLSGNTIYF; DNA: TGTGCCAGCAGTATGTTATCTGGAAACACCATATATTTT
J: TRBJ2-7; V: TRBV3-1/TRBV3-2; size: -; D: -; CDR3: CASSLMGGYEQYF; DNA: TGTGCCAGCAGCCTGATGGGGGGATACGAGCAGTACTTC
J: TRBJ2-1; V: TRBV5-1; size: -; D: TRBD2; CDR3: CASSSLAGGLEQFF; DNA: TGCGCCAGCAGCTCGCTAGCGGGAGGGCTGGAGCAGTTCTTC
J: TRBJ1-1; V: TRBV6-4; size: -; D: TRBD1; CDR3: CASRGQGMLNSEAFF; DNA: TGTGCCAGCAGAGGACAGGGAATGTTGAACTCTGAAGCTTTCTTT
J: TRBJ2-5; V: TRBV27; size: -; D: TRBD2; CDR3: CASSLSGGGASIGETQYF; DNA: TGTGCCAGCAGTCTATCGGGGGGAGGGGCCTCCATCGGAGAGACCCAGTACTTC
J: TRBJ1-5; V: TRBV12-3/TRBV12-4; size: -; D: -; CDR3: CASSLTGNQPQHF; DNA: TGTGCCAGCAGTTTAACGGGGAATCAGCCCCAGCATTTT
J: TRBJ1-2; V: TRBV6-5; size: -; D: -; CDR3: CASSQHRGIQYGYTF; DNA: TGTGCCAGCAGTCAACACCGGGGGATACAGTATGGCTACACCTTC
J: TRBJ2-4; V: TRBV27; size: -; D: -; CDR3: CASSPPRGPKNIQYF; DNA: TGTGCCAGCAGTCCGCCCCGAGGCCCTAAAAACATTCAGTACTTC
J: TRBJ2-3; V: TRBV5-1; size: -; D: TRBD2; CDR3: CASSNLGLAGGDTQYF; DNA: TGCGCCAGCAGTAACCTGGGGCTAGCGGGAGGGGATACGCAGTATTTT
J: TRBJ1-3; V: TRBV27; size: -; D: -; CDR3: CASSSRGRHSGNTIYF; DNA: TGTGCCAGCAGTTCGCGGGGACGGCACTCTGGAAACACCATATATTTT
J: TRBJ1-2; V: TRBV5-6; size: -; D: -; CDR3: CASSFGGNYGYTF; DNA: TGTGCCAGCAGCTTCGGGGGGAACTATGGCTACACCTTC